The 2 T cell receptor beta chains presented below share a single source sample, sequenced in a study of OX40 agonist ivuxolimab in advanced cancers. Some clones are missing from TCRdb's copy, which holds only in-frame ones; the method was immunoSEQ multiplex PCR. This table has roughly 64,000 clones, approximately 90% appearing once. The source was CD4+ or CD8+ T cells sorted from blood, collected in a trial of the OX40 agonist ivuxolimab. These receptor sequences come from an adult with an advanced solid tumor such as melanoma, head and neck, liver or kidney cancer.

This clone was recorded only once. The V gene is TRBV6-6, the J gene TRBJ2-7, with TRBD2 matching 8 bases. V was pared by 5 bases and J by 7 bases, with 10 bases of the junction left unmatched. This CDR3 has 14 residues. Germline CDR1 and CDR2: MNHNY and SVGAGI (reference sequence). CDR3 DNA sequence: TGTGCCAGCAGTGGAGGGACCGGGACTAGGGAGCAGTACTTC. The encoded protein is CASSGGTGTREQYF.

This chain joins TRBV18 and TRBJ2-1; D uncertain. V was clipped by 0 bases and J by 9 bases, with 15 bases between them. In germline, CDR1 is KGHSH, CDR2 LQKENI. This CDR3 has 15 amino acids. The CDR3 spells CASSPPIGPASEQFF. The CDR3 nucleotides read TGTGCCAGCTCACCACCCATCGGGCCAGCCAGTGAGCAGTTCTTC.